The 4 T cell receptor beta chains reported below all come from one sample, sequenced in a study of a mutant IDH1 vaccine in newly diagnosed glioma. These receptors have no known antigen. Measured with immunoSEQ multiplex PCR; TCRdb has only the in-frame clones, and not every one. The sample consists of about 32,000 clones, about four fifths of them appearing once. This sample's time point: week 35, safety follow-up. Every vaccination contained 300 ug of the mutant IDH1 20-mer peptide and was paired with topical imiquimod. Sample: PBMCs, taken from a glioma patient whose treatment included an IDH1 peptide vaccine. The receptors come from a man in his forties with glioma. Some clones in this sample may be carry-over from other donors' samples.

This clone was counted a single time. The chain joins TRBV6-5 to TRBJ1-5, with D possibly being TRBD1 (5 bases). The V and J ends lost 6 bases and 2 bases respectively, with 11 bases between them. This CDR3 region has 14 residues. Per the germline V gene, CDR1 is MNHEY and CDR2 is SVGAGI. The CDR3 bases are TGTGCCAGCAGCTATGGGGACGGCAATCAGCCCCAGCATTTT. Protein sequence: CASSYGDGNQPQHF.

This chain connects TRBV21-1 to TRBJ1-1. TRBV21-1 is a documented pseudogene. This CDR3 comprises 11 residues. CDR3 in amino acids: CASSGRFGAFF. The CDR3 DNA follows: TGTGCCAGCAGCGGACGGTTCGGAGCTTTCTTT.

Comments on this clone: The junction does not match germline at one end; this may be a read error. The rearrangement links TRBV6-1 to TRBJ1-2, with D tentatively TRBD1 (6 bases). Per germline, CDR1 MNHNS and CDR2 SASEGT. CDR3 length: 12 residues. The CDR3 DNA reads TGTGCCAGCAGTGGGTGGTTTGGGGGACAAGCCTTC. As protein: CASSGWFGGQAF.

The chain couples TRBV19 to TRBJ1-3; D not certain. The germline V and J ends were trimmed by 8 bases and 0 bases, with 14 bases remaining between them. Per the germline V gene, CDR1 is LNHDA and CDR2 is SQIVND (reference sequence). This CDR3 is built from 15 residues. In DNA, the CDR3 is TGTGCCAGTCGTACCGCTAAGAGCTCTGGAAACACCATATATTTT. Translating it yields CASRTAKSSGNTIYF.